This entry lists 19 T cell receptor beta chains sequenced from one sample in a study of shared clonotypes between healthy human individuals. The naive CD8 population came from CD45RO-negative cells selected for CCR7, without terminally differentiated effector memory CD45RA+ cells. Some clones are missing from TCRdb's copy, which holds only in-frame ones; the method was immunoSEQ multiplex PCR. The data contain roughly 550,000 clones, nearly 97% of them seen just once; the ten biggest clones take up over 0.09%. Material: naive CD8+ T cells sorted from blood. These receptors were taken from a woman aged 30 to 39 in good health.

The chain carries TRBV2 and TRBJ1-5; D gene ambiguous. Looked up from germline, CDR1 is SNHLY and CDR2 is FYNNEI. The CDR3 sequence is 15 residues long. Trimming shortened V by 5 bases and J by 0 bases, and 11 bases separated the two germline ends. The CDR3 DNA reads TGTGCCAGCAGTCTAGTAGGTTATAGCAATCAGCCCCAGCATTTT. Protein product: CASSLVGYSNQPQHF.

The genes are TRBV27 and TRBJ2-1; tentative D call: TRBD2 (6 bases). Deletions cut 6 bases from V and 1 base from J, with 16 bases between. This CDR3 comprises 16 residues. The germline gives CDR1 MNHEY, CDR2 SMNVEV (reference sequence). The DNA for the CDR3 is TGTGCCAGCAGGTGGGCCAAAAGCGGGTCCTACAATGAGCAGTTCTTC. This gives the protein CASRWAKSGSYNEQFF.

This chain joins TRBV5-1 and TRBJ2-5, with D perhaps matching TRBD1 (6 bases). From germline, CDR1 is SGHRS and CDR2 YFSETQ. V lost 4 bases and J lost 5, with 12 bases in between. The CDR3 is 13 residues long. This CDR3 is CASSPDTGETQYF. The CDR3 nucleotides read TGCGCCAGCAGCCCGGACACAGGGGAGACCCAGTACTTC. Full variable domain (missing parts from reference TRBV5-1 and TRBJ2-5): KAGVTQTPRYLIKTRGQQVTLSCSPISGHRSVSWYQQTPGQGLQFLFEYFSETQRNKGNFPGRFSGRQFSNSRSEMNVSTLELGDSALYLCASSPDTGETQYFGPGTRLLVL.

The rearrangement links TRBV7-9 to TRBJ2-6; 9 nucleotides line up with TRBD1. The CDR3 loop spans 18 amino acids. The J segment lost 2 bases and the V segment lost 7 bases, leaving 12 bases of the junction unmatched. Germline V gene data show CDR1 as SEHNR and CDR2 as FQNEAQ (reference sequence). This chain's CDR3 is CASTPRTGVSAGANVLTF. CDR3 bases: TGTGCCAGCACCCCCCGGACAGGGGTTAGTGCTGGGGCCAACGTCCTGACTTTC.

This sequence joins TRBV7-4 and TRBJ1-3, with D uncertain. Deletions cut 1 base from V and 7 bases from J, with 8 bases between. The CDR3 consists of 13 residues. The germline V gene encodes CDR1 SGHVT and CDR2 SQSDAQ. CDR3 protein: CASSLVRGNTIYF. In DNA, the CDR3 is TGTGCCAGCAGCTTAGTCCGAGGCAACACCATATATTTT.

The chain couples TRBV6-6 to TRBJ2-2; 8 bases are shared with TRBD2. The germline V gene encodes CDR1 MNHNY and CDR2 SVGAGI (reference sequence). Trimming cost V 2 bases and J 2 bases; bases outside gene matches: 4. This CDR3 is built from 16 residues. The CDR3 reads CASSYLSGTNTGELFF. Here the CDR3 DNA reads TGTGCCAGCAGTTACCTTAGCGGGACTAACACCGGGGAGCTGTTTTTT.

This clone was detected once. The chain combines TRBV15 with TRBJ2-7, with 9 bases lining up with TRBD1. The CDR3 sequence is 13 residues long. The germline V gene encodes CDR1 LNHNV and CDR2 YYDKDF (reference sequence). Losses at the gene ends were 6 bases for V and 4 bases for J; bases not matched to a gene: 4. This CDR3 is CATSPDRGYEQYF. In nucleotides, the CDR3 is TGTGCCACCAGTCCGGACAGGGGATACGAGCAGTACTTC.

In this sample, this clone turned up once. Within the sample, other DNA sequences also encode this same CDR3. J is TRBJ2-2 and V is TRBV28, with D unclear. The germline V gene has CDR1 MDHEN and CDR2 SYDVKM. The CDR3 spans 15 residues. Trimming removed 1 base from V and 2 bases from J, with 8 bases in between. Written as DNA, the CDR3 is TGTGCCAGCAGTTTATTGGCGCTAAACACCGGGGAGCTGTTTTTT. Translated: CASSLLALNTGELFF.

CDR3 in amino acids: CASSAPDSVPHEQYF. The DNA of the CDR3 is TGCGCCAGCAGCGCTCCGGACTCGGTCCCCCACGAGCAGTACTTC. This sequence joins TRBV5-1 and TRBJ2-7; a weak D match, TRBD2 (5 bases). This CDR3 is 15 amino acids long. V was clipped by 4 bases and J by 5 bases, with 19 bases between them. The germline V gene has CDR1 SGHRS and CDR2 YFSETQ. Full variable domain (remainder filled in from reference TRBV5-1 and TRBJ2-7): KAGVTQTPRYLIKTRGQQVTLSCSPISGHRSVSWYQQTPGQGLQFLFEYFSETQRNKGNFPGRFSGRQFSNSRSEMNVSTLELGDSALYLCASSAPDSVPHEQYFGPGTRLTVT.

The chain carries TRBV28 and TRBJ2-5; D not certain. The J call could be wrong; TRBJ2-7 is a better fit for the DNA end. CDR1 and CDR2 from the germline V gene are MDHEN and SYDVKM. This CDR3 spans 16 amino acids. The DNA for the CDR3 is TGTGCCAGCAGTAAATATCCCCGGTTGGGTTGGTACGAGCAGTACTTC. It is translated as CASSKYPRLGWYEQYF.

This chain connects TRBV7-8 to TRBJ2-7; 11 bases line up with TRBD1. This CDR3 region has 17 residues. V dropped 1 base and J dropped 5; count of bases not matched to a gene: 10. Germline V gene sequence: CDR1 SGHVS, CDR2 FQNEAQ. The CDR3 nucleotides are TGTGCCAGCAGCTTAGTCTGGACAGGGGGCATGGACAACGAGCAGTACTTC. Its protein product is CASSLVWTGGMDNEQYF.

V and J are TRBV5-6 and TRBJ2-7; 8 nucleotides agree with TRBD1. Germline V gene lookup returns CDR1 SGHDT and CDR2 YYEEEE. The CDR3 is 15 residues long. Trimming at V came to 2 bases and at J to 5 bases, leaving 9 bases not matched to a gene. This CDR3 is CASSFYRQGANEQYF. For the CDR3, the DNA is TGTGCCAGCAGCTTTTATCGTCAGGGGGCAAACGAGCAGTACTTC.

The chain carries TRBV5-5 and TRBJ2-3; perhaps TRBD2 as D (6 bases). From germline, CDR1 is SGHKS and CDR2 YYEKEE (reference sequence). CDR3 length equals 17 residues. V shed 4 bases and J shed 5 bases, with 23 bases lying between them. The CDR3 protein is CASSQHSGGRSEDTQYF. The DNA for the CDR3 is TGTGCCAGCAGCCAACATAGCGGTGGCCGGAGCGAAGATACGCAGTATTTT.

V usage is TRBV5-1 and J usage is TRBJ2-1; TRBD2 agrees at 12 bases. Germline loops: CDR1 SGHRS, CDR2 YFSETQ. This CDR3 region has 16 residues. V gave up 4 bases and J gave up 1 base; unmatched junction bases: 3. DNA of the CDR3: TGCGCCAGCAGCCGTACTAGCGGGAGGTCCTACAATGAGCAGTTCTTC. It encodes CASSRTSGRSYNEQFF.

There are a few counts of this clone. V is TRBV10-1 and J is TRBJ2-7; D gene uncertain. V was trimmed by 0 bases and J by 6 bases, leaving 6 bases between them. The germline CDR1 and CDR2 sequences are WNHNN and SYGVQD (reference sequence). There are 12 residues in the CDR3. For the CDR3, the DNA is TGCGCCAGCAGTGAGTCGCCTGGCGAGCAGTACTTC. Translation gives CASSESPGEQYF.

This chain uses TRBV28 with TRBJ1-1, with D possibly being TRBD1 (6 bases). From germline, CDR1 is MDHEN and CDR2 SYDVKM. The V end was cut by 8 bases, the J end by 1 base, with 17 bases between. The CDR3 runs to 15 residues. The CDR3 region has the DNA TGTGCCAGCGTACCAGGGGCTCCCAGGAACACTGAAGCTTTCTTT. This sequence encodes CASVPGAPRNTEAFF.

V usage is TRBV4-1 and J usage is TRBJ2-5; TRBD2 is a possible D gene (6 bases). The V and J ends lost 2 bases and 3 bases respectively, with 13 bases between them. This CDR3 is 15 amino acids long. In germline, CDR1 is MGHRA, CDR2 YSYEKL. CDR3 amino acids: CASSQSLAVKETQYF. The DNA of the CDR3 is TGCGCCAGCAGCCAATCACTAGCCGTAAAAGAGACCCAGTACTTC.

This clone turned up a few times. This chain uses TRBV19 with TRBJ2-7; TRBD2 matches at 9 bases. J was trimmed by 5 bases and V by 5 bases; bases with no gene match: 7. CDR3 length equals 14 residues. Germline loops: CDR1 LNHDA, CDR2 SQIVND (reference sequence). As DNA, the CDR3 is TGTGCCAGTAGTGAGGGACTAGCAGGTGACGAGCAGTACTTC. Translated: CASSEGLAGDEQYF.

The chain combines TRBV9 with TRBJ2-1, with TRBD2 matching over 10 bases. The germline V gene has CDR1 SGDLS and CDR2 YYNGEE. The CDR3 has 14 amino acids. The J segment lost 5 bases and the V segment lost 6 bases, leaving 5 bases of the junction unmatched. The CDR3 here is CASTRAGGNNEQFF. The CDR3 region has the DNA TGTGCCAGCACACGAGCGGGAGGGAACAATGAGCAGTTCTTC.